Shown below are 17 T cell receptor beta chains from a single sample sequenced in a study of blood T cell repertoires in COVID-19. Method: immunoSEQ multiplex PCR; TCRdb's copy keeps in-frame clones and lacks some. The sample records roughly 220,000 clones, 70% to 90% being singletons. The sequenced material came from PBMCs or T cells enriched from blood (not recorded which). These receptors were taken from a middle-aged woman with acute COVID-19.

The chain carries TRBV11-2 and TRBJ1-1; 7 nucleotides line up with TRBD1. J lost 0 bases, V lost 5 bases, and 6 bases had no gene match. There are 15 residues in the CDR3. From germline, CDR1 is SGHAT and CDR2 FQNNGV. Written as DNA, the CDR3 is TGTGCCAGCAGCCCCCGGACAGGATTGAACACTGAAGCTTTCTTT. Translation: CASSPRTGLNTEAFF.

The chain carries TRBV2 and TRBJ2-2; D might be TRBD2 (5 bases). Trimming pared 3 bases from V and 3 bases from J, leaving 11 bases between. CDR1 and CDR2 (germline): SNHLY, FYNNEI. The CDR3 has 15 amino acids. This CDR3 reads CASSDLAPDTGELFF. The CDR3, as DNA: TGTGCCAGCAGTGATCTAGCTCCGGACACCGGGGAGCTGTTTTTT.

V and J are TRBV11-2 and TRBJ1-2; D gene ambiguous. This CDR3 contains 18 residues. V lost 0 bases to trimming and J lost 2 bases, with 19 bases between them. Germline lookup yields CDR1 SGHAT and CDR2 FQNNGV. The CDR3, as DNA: TGTGCCAGCAGCTTAGATAAAGTCCGGTTCACGGTAAACTATGGCTACACCTTC. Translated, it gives CASSLDKVRFTVNYGYTF.

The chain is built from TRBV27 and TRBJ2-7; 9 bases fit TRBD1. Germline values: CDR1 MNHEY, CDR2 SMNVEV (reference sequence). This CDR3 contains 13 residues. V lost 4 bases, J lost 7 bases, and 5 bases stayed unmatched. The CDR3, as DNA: TGTGCCAGCAGTTCCGGGACAGGGATTGAGCAGTACTTC. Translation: CASSSGTGIEQYF.

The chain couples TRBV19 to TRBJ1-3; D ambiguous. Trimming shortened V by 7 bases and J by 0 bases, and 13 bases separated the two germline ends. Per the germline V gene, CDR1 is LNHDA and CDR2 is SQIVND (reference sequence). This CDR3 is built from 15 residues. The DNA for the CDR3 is TGTGCCAGTAATGACAAGCCCCACTCTGGAAACACCATATATTTT. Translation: CASNDKPHSGNTIYF.

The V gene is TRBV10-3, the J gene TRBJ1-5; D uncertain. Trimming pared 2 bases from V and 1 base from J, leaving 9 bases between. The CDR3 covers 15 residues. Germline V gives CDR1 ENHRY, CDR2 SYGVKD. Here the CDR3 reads CAISEEGGSNQPQHF. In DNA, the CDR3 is TGTGCCATCAGTGAGGAGGGAGGCAGCAATCAGCCCCAGCATTTT.

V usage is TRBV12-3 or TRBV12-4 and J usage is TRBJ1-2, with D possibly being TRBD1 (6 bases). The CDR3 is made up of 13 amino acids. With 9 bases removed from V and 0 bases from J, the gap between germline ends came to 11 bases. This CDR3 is CASKQGANYGYTF. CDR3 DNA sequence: TGTGCCAGTAAACAGGGAGCTAACTATGGCTACACCTTC.

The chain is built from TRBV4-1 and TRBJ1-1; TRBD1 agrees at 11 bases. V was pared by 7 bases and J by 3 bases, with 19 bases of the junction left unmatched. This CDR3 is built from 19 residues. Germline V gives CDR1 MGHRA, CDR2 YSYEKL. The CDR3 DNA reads TGCGCCAGCACCAATCTCCCGGGACAGGGGGTTAAATGGGACACTGAAGCTTTCTTT. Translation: CASTNLPGQGVKWDTEAFF.

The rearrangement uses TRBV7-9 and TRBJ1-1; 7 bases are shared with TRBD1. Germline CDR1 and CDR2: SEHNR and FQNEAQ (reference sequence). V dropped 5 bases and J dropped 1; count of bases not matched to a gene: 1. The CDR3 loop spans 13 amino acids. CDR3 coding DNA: TGTGCCAGCAGCGGGACAGAGAACACTGAAGCTTTCTTT. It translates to CASSGTENTEAFF.

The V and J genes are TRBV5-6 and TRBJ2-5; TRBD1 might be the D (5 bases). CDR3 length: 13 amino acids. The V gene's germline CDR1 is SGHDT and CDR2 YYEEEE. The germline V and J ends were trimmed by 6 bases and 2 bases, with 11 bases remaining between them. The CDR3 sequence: CASTDDRQETQYF. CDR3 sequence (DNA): TGTGCCAGCACCGACGACAGACAAGAGACCCAGTACTTC.

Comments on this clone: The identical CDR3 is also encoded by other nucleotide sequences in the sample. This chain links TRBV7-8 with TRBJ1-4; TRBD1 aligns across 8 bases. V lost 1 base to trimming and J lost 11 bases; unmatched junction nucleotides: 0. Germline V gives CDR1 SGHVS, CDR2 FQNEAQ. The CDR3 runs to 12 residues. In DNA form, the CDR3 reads TGTGCCAGCAGCTTAGACAGGGGGAAACTGTTTTTT. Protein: CASSLDRGKLFF.

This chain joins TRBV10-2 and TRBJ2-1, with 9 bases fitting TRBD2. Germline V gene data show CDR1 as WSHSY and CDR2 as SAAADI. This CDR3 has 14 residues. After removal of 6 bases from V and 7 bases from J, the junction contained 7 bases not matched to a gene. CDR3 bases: TGCGCCAGCAGAACAGCGGGGGGTATGAATGAGCAGTTCTTC. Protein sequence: CASRTAGGMNEQFF.

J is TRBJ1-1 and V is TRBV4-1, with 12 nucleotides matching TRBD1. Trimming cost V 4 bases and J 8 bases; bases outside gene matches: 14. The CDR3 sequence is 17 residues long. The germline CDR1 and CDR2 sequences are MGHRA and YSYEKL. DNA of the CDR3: TGCGCCAGCAGCCCAAAGCCGGGACAGGGGGCCGAGGAGGAAGCTTTCTTT. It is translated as CASSPKPGQGAEEEAFF.

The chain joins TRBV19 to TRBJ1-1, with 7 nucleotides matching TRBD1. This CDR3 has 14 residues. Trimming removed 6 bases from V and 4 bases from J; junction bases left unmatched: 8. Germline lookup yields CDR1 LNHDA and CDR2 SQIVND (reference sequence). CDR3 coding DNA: TGTGCCAGTAGGGCGACAGGGACTGGCACTGAAGCTTTCTTT. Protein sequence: CASRATGTGTEAFF.

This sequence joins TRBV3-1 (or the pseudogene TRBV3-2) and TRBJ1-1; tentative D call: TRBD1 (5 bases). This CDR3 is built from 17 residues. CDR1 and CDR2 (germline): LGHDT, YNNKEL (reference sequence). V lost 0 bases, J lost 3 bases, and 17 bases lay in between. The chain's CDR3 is CASSQEGGAGVDTEAFF. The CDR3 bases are TGTGCCAGCAGCCAAGAAGGTGGGGCGGGAGTGGACACTGAAGCTTTCTTT.

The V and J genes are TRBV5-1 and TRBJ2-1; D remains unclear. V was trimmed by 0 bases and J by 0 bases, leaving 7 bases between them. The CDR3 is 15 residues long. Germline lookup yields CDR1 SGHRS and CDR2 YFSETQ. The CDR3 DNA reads TGCGCCAGCAGCTTGGAGCAGGCCTCCTACAATGAGCAGTTCTTC. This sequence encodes CASSLEQASYNEQFF. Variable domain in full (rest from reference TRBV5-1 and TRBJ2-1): KAGVTQTPRYLIKTRGQQVTLSCSPISGHRSVSWYQQTPGQGLQFLFEYFSETQRNKGNFPGRFSGRQFSNSRSEMNVSTLELGDSALYLCASSLEQASYNEQFFGPGTRLTVL.

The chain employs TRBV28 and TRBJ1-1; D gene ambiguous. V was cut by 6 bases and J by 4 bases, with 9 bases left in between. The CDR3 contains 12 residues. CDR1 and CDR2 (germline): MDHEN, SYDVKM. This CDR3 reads CASRTPATEAFF. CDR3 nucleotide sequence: TGTGCCAGCAGGACTCCCGCCACTGAAGCTTTCTTT.